This T cell receptor (beta chain) was captured in a study of Ad26.COV2.S vaccination and SARS-CoV-2 variants. Study-wide context: The vaccine Ad26.COV2.S was put into the muscle once, or twice with 56 days between. Study results and limitations: In vaccinated individuals, spike-specific CD8+ and CD4+ T cell responses reportedly displayed substantial breadth. Ad26.COV2.S recipients had broader spike-specific TCRs (P = 0.0014).

Regarding treatment: about 20 received Ad26.COV2.S at low or high dose, single or two shots; 5 received placebo; per-sample allocation not given. Sampling occurred on day 63 after the first vaccine or placebo injection. The administered vaccine (an Ad26 vector) expressed Wuhan-strain SARS-CoV-2 spike. The length of the CDR3 is 15 residues. CDR1 and CDR2 (germline): SNHLY, FYNNEI. V was trimmed by 0 bases and J by 9 bases, leaving 14 bases between them. Points on this clone: Its antigen is not known.

Method: immunoSEQ multiplex PCR; TCRdb's copy keeps in-frame clones and lacks some. This sample carries some 420,000 clones, roughly 90% of them seen once, and the ten largest clones take about 3.6%. This specimen consisted of peripheral blood, obtained in a trial of Ad26.COV2.S vaccine versus placebo. The receptor's source is a person aged 18-60 years who received the Ad26.COV2.S COVID-19 vaccine or a placebo. The chain is built from TRBV2 and TRBJ1-4, with D maybe TRBD1 (6 bases). The CDR3 region has the DNA TGTGCCAGCAGTGAAGCGCTGGGGGCTGCGAAAAAACTGTTTTTT. This sequence encodes CASSEALGAAKKLFF.